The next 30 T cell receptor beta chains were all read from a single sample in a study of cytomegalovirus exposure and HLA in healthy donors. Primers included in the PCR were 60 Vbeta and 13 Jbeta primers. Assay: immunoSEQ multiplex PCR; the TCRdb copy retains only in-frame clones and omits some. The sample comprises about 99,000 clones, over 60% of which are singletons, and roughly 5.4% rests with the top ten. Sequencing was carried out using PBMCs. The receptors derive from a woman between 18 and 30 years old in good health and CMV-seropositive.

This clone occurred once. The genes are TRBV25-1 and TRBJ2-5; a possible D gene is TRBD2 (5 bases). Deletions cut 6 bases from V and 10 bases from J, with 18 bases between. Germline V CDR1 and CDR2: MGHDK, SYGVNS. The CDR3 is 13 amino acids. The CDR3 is CASRLGAEKDQYF. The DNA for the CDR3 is TGTGCCAGCAGGCTGGGAGCGGAGAAAGACCAGTACTTC. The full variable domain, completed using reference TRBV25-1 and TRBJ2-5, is EADIYQTPRYLVIGTGKKITLECSQTMGHDKMYWYQQDPGMELHLIHYSYGVNSTEKGDLSSESTVSRIRTEHFPLTLESARPSHTSQYLCASRLGAEKDQYFGPGTRLLVL.

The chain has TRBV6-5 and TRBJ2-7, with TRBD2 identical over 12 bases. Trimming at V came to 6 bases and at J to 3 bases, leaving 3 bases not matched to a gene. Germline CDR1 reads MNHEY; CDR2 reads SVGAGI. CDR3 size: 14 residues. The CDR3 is CASSLAGGGYEQYF. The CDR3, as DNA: TGTGCCAGCAGCCTAGCGGGAGGGGGCTACGAGCAGTACTTC.

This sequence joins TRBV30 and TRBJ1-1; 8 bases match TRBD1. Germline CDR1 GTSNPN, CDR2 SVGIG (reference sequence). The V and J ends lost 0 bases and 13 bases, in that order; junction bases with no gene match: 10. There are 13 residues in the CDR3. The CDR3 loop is CAWSVPGQEIGFF. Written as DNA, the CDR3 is TGTGCCTGGAGTGTACCGGGACAGGAAATAGGTTTCTTT. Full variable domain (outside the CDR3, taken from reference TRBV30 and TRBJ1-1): SQTIHQWPATLVQPVGSPLSLECTVEGTSNPNLYWYRQAAGRGLQLLFYSVGIGQISSEVPQNLSASRPQDRQFILSSKKLLLSDSGFYLCAWSVPGQEIGFFGQGTRLTVV.

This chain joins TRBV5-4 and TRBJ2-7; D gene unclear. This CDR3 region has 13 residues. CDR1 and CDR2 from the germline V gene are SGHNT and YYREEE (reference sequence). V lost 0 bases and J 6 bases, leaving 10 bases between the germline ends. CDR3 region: CASSLAEFGEQYF. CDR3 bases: TGTGCCAGCAGCTTGGCGGAGTTCGGCGAGCAGTACTTC. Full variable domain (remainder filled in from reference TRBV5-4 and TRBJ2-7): ETGVTQSPTHLIKTRGQQVTLRCSSQSGHNTVSWYQQALGQGPQFIFQYYREEENGRGNFPPRFSGLQFPNYSSELNVNALELDDSALYLCASSLAEFGEQYFGPGTRLTVT.

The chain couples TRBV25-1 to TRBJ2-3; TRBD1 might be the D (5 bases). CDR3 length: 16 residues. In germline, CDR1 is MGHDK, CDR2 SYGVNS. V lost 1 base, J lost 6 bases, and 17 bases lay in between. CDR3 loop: CASSELGLGVMDTQYF. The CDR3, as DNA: TGTGCCAGCAGTGAATTGGGGCTTGGAGTTATGGATACGCAGTATTTT.

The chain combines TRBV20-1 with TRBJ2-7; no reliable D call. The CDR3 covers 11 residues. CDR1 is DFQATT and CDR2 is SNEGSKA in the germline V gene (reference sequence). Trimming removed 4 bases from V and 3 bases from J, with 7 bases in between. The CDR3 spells CSANSLYEQYF. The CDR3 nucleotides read TGCAGTGCTAATTCCCTCTACGAGCAGTACTTC.

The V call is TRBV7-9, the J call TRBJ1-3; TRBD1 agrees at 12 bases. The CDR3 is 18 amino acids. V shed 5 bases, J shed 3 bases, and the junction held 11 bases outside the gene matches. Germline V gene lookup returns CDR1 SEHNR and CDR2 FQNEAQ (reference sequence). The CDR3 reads CASSRAGTGGIGGNTIYF. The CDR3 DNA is TGTGCCAGCAGCAGAGCCGGGACAGGGGGCATTGGTGGAAACACCATATATTTT.

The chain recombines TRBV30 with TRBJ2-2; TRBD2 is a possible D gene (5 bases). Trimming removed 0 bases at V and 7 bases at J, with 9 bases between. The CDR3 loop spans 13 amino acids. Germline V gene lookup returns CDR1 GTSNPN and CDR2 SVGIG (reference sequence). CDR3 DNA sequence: TGTGCCTGGAGTGTCGGGGTTGGCGGGGAGCTGTTTTTT. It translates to CAWSVGVGGELFF. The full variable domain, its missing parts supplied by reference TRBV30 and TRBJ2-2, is SQTIHQWPATLVQPVGSPLSLECTVEGTSNPNLYWYRQAAGRGLQLLFYSVGIGQISSEVPQNLSASRPQDRQFILSSKKLLLSDSGFYLCAWSVGVGGELFFGEGSRLTVL.

The CDR3: CASSLVGQGHTEAFF. The CDR3 DNA reads TGTGCCAGCAGCTTGGTCGGACAAGGACACACTGAAGCTTTCTTT. The gene calls are TRBV5-4 and TRBJ1-1; the D gene is possibly TRBD1 (5 bases). The CDR3 is 15 amino acids. Trimming pared 0 bases from V and 3 bases from J, leaving 12 bases between. From germline, CDR1 is SGHNT and CDR2 YYREEE (reference sequence). The full variable domain, its missing parts supplied by reference TRBV5-4 and TRBJ1-1, is ETGVTQSPTHLIKTRGQQVTLRCSSQSGHNTVSWYQQALGQGPQFIFQYYREEENGRGNFPPRFSGLQFPNYSSELNVNALELDDSALYLCASSLVGQGHTEAFFGQGTRLTVV.

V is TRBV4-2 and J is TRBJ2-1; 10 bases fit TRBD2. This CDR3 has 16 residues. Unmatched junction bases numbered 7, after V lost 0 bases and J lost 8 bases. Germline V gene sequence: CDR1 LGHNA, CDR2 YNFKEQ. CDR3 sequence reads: CASSQEGTSAWDEQFF. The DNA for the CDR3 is TGTGCCAGCAGCCAAGAGGGGACTAGCGCCTGGGATGAGCAGTTCTTC.

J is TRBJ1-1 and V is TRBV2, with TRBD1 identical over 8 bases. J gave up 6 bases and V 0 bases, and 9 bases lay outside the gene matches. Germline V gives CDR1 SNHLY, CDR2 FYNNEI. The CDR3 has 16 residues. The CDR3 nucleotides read TGTGCCAGCAGTGAAGCACGAGGAGGACAGGGCTCTGAAGCTTTCTTT. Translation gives CASSEARGGQGSEAFF.

CDR3 region: CASRELAGVFETQYF. The CDR3 coding sequence is TGTGCCAGCAGGGAACTAGCGGGAGTATTTGAGACCCAGTACTTC. V is TRBV6-5 and J is TRBJ2-5, with 11 bases aligning to TRBD2. Germline-derived CDR1 and CDR2 are MNHEY and SVGAGI. J gave up 5 bases and V 6 bases, and 8 bases lay outside the gene matches. The CDR3 spans 15 residues.

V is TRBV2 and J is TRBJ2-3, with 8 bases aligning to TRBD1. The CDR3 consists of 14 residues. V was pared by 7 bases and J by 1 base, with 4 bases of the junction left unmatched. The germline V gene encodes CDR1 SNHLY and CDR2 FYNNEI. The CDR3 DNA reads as TGTGCCAGCACAGGGGGCGCCGGCACAGATACGCAGTATTTT. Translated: CASTGGAGTDTQYF.

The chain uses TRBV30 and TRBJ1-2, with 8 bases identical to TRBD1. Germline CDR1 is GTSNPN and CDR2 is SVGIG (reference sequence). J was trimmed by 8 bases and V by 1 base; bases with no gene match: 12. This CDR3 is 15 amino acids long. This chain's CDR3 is CAWSDHGTGRGGYTF. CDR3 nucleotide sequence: TGTGCCTGGAGTGACCACGGGACAGGCAGGGGCGGCTACACCTTC.

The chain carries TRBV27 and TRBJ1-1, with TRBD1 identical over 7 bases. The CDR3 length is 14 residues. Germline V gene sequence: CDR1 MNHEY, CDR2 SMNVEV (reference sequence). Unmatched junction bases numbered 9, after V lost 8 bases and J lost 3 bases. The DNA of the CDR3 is TGTGCCAGCCGGGACAGCTGGGGGGACACTGAAGCTTTCTTT. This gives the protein CASRDSWGDTEAFF.

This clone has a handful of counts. The CDR3 spells CASSQEWTGDTEAFF. In DNA, the CDR3 is TGTGCCAGCAGCCAAGAATGGACGGGGGACACTGAAGCTTTCTTT. J is TRBJ1-1 and V is TRBV4-2; D perhaps matches TRBD1 (5 bases). Germline V gives CDR1 LGHNA, CDR2 YNFKEQ. Trimming removed 0 bases at V and 3 bases at J, with 11 bases between. The CDR3 runs to 15 residues.

The CDR3 protein is CASSATGDSYGYTF. CDR3 in DNA: TGTGCCAGCAGCGCGACAGGGGATAGTTATGGCTACACCTTC. The chain is built from TRBV9 and TRBJ1-2; 8 nucleotides agree with TRBD1. With V trimmed by 3 bases and J by 5 bases, 6 bases remained unmatched. Germline V gene sequence: CDR1 SGDLS, CDR2 YYNGEE. The CDR3 has 14 amino acids.

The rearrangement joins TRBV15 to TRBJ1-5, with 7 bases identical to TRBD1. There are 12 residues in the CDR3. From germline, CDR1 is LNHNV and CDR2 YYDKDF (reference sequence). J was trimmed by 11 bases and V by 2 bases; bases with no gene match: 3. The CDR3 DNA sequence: TGTGCCACCAGCAGACCTCAGGGGGCCCAGCATTTT. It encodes CATSRPQGAQHF.

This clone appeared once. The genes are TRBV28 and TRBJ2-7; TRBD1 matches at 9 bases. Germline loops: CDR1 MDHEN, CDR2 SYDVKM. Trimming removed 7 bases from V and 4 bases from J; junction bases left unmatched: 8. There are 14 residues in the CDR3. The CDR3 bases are TGTGCCAGCAAAGGGACAGGGCAATTGTACGAGCAGTACTTC. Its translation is CASKGTGQLYEQYF.

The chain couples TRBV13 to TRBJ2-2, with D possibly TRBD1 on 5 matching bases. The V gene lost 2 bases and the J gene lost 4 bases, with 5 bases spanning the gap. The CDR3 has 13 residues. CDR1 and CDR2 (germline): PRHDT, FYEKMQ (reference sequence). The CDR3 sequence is CASSLRGTGELFF. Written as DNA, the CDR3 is TGTGCCAGCAGCTTAAGGGGCACCGGGGAGCTGTTTTTT. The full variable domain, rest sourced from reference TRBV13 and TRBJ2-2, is AAGVIQSPRHLIKEKRETATLKCYPIPRHDTVYWYQQGPGQDPQFLISFYEKMQSDKGSIPDRFSAQQFSDYHSELNMSSLELGDSALYFCASSLRGTGELFFGEGSRLTVL.

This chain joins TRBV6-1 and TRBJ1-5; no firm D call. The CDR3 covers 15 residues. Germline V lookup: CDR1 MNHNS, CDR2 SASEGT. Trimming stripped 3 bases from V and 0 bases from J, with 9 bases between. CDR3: CASSETSYSNQPQHF. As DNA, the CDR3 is TGTGCCAGCAGTGAGACAAGCTATAGCAATCAGCCCCAGCATTTT.

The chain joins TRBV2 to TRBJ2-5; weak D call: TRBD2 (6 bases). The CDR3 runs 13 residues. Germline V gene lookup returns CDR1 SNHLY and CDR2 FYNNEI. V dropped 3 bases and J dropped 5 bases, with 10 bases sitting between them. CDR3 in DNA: TGTGCCAGCAGTGACTGGGGGGTGGAGACCCAGTACTTC. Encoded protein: CASSDWGVETQYF.

The CDR3 region is CASRLTPSYNEQFF. The CDR3 DNA reads TGTGCCAGCAGACTTACCCCGTCCTACAATGAGCAGTTCTTC. This chain connects TRBV5-5 to TRBJ2-1, with unresolved D. This CDR3 is 14 amino acids long. The ends were cut back, 5 bases at V and 1 base at J, with 10 bases in the middle. Germline values: CDR1 SGHKS, CDR2 YYEKEE (reference sequence).

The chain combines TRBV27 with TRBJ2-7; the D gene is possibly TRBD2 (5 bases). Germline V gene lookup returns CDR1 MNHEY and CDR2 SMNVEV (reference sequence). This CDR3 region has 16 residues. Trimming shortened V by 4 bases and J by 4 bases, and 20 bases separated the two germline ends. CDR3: CASSSPVKGDNYEQYF. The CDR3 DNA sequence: TGTGCCAGCAGTTCCCCGGTGAAGGGAGATAATTACGAGCAGTACTTC.

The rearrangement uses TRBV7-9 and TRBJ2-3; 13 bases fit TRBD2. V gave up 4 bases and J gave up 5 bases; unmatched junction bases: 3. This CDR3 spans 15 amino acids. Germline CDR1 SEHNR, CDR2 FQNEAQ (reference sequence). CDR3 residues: CASSSGLAGVDTQYF. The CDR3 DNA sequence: TGTGCCAGCAGCTCCGGACTAGCGGGGGTAGATACGCAGTATTTT. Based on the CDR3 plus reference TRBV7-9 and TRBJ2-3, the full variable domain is DTGVSQNPRHKITKRGQNVTFRCDPISEHNRLYWYRQTLGQGPEFLTYFQNEAQLEKSRLLSDRFSAERPKGSFSTLEIQRTEQGDSAMYLCASSSGLAGVDTQYFGPGTRLTVL.

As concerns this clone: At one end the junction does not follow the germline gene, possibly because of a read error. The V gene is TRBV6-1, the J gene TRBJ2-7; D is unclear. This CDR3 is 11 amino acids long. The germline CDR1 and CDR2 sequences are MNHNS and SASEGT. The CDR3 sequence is CTSSPYYEQYF. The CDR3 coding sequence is TGTACCAGCAGTCCTTATTATGAGCAGTACTTC.

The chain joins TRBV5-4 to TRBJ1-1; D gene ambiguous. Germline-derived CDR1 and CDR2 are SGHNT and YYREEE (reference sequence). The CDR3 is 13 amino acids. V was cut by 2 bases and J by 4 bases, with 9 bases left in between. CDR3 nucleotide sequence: TGTGCCAGCAGCTTCTCGGCAGGCACTGAAGCTTTCTTT. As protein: CASSFSAGTEAFF.

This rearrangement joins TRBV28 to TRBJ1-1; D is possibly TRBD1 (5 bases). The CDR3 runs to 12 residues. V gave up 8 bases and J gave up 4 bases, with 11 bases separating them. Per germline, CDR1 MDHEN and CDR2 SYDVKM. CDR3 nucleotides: TGTGCCAGCGGTTCCGGGGGCACTGAAGCTTTCTTT. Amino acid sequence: CASGSGGTEAFF. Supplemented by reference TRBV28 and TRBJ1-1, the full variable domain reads DVKVTQSSRYLVKRTGEKVFLECVQDMDHENMFWYRQDPGLGLRLIYFSYDVKMKEKGDIPEGYSVSREKKERFSLILESASTNQTSMYLCASGSGGTEAFFGQGTRLTVV.

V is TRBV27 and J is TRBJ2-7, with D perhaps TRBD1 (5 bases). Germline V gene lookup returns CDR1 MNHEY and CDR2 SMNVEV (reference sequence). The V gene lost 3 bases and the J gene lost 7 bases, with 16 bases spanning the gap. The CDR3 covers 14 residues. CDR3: CASSLGWGVGEQYF. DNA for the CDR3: TGTGCCAGCAGTTTGGGGTGGGGCGTAGGGGAGCAGTACTTC.

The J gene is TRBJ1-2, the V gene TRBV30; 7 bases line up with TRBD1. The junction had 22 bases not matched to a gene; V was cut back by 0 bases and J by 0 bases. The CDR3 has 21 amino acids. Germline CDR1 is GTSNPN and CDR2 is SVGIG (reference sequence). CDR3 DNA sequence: TGTGCCTGGAGTGTAGAATATACTCTCAGGGACAGACCCTCCCCTAACTATGGCTACACCTTC. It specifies CAWSVEYTLRDRPSPNYGYTF.